The table lists the clone carrying this T cell receptor beta chain with a few counts. The antigen is not known. These data are taken from a study of post-analysis software for immune sequencing data. Study conclusions and caveats: With TRBV5-6, TRBV5-1 and TRBV20-1 included, about five TRBV segments were more frequent in patients than in controls.

Trimming took 3 bases from V and 5 from J, leaving 11 bases between them. The CDR3 has 14 amino acids. Each TCR beta cDNA library carried unique molecular identifiers. TCRdb used MiXCR to reprocess the PCR reads, holding one entry per CDR3 protein. The sample records around 710,000 distinct CDR3 sequences, around 46% being singletons. The sequencing input was blood. This sequence joins TRBV12-3 or TRBV12-4 and TRBJ2-1; D might be TRBD2 (5 bases). The origin of this receptor is a girl aged 10 to 17 with multiple sclerosis. CDR3 in amino acids: CASSLGGSHNEQFF. The CDR3 nucleotides read TGTGCCAGCAGTTTGGGTGGGAGCCACAATGAGCAGTTCTTC.